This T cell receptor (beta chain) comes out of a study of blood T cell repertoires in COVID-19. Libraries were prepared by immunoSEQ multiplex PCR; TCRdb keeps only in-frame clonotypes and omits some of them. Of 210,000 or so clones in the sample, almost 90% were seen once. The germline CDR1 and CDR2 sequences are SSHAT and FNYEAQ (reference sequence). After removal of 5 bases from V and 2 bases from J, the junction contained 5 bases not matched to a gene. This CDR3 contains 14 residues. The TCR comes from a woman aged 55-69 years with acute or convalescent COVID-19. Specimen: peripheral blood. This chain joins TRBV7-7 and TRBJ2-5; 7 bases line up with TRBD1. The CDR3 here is CASSPWGQQETQYF. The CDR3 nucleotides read TGTGCCAGCAGCCCCTGGGGACAGCAAGAGACCCAGTACTTC. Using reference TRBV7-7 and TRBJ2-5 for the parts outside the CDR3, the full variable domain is GAGVSQSPRYKVTKRGQDVTLRCDPISSHATLYWYQQALGQGPEFLTYFNYEAQPDKSGLPSDRFSAERPEGSISTLTIQRTEQRDSAMYRCASSPWGQQETQYFGPGTRLLVL.